Each of the 27 T cell receptor beta chains below was sequenced from the same sample in a study of tumor-infiltrating lymphocytes in primary liver carcinoma. The authors took blood RNA from unsorted whole blood and also extracted germline DNA. Constant-region priming of approximately 500 ng total RNA yielded TCR beta cDNA. ARM-PCR was slightly modified, and three nested multiplex PCR rounds with it gave rise to the TCR beta libraries. Amplification in the first two PCR rounds was performed using TRBV1-TRBV30 forward primers and a C-beta reverse primer for roughly 10 cycles each. TCRdb recomputed calls from the multiplex PCR reads with MiXCR, one row per CDR3 protein. The profile shows some 200,000 distinct CDR3 sequences, less than 75% of them singletons. Sequenced: peripheral blood. Every receptor here comes from a woman in her sixties or seventies with primary liver carcinoma and hepatitis B virus infection.

As to this clonotype: A single base separates this from a much larger clone, so it may be a read error. This chain links TRBV14 with TRBJ1-2; D is undetermined. Trimming stripped 1 base from V and 8 bases from J, with 11 bases between. The germline gives CDR1 SGHDN, CDR2 FVKESK. CDR3 size: 13 residues. DNA for the CDR3: TGTGCCAGCAGCCAAGCCACGGGAGGAGGCTACACCTTC. It translates to CASSQATGGGYTF.

As regards this clonotype: Germline and junction disagree at one end, which may indicate a read error. The chain couples TRBV11-2 to TRBJ2-7; 9 positions agree with TRBD2. The CDR3 extends over 15 amino acids. The germline V gene encodes CDR1 SGHAT and CDR2 FQNNGV. The CDR3 sequence is CAISLGGSGSYEQYF. The DNA for the CDR3 is TGTGCCATCAGCTTAGGGGGTAGCGGGAGCTACGAGCAGTATTTC.

V gene TRBV11-3 combines with J gene TRBJ1-2; D remains ambiguous. Germline assignment: CDR1 SGHNT and CDR2 YENEEA. V gave up 5 bases and J gave up 4 bases, with 17 bases separating them. The CDR3 loop spans 15 amino acids. The CDR3 region is CASSLGENTGYGYTF. CDR3 DNA sequence: TGTGCCAGCAGCCTCGGGGAGAACACGGGCTATGGCTACACCTTC.

The J gene is TRBJ2-3, the V gene TRBV11-2; unclear D gene. Looked up from germline, CDR1 is SGHAT and CDR2 is FQNNGV. This CDR3 is built from 13 residues. CDR3 sequence: CTNSLELPDTQYF. The CDR3 DNA sequence: TGTACCAACAGCTTAGAGCTCCCAGATACGCAGTATTTT. Looking up the rest from reference TRBV11-2 and TRBJ2-3 gives the full variable domain: EAGVAQSPRYKIIEKRQSVAFWCNPISGHATLYWYQQILGQGPKLLIQFQNNGVVDDSQLPKDRFSAERLKGVDSTLKIQPAKLEDSAVYLCTNSLELPDTQYFGPGTRLTVL.

This sequence joins TRBV28 and TRBJ2-5, with D uncertain. V lost 2 bases, J lost 9 bases, and 16 bases lay in between. The germline V gene encodes CDR1 MDHEN and CDR2 SYDVKM. This CDR3 contains 14 residues. In DNA form, the CDR3 reads TGTGCCAGCAGTTTACCAGGAGACCCGGTGGCCCAGTACTTC. Residues: CASSLPGDPVAQYF.

This clonotype showed up just once. The J gene is TRBJ2-1, the V gene TRBV12-5; unclear D gene. V gave up 7 bases and J gave up 2 bases, with 15 bases separating them. The CDR3 consists of 15 residues. Germline V gene data show CDR1 as LGHNT and CDR2 as FRNRAP. The CDR3 DNA follows: TGTGCTAGTGCTTCAACGCTTAGCCCCTACAATGAGCAGTTCTTC. This encodes CASASTLSPYNEQFF.

The table lists this clonotype with many counts. The rearrangement links TRBV12-3 or TRBV12-4 to TRBJ2-1, with 15 bases that match TRBD2. This CDR3 spans 17 amino acids. V lost 5 bases and J lost 4; bases outside the gene matches: 6. The CDR3 loop is CASSPGLAGGVYNEQFF. The CDR3 DNA reads TGTGCCAGCAGTCCCGGACTAGCGGGAGGGGTATACAATGAGCAGTTCTTC.

This clonotype was detected a few times. V gene TRBV13 combines with J gene TRBJ2-7; TRBD1 matches 9 bases. Germline CDR1 and CDR2: PRHDT and FYEKMQ (reference sequence). The CDR3 totals 13 residues. Losses at the gene ends were 3 bases for V and 6 bases for J; bases not matched to a gene: 3. The CDR3 DNA sequence: TGTGCCAGCAGCTTCACAGGGGGCGGCGAGCAGTACTTC. It is translated as CASSFTGGGEQYF.

CDR3 sequence (DNA): TGCAGCGTTCTGGTGTCGTCTGGGCATGAGCAGTTCTTC. As protein: CSVLVSSGHEQFF. This chain connects TRBV29-1 to TRBJ2-1; D remains ambiguous. Per germline, CDR1 SQVTM and CDR2 ANQGSEA. V lost 5 bases, J lost 8 bases, and 16 bases lay in between. This CDR3 has 13 residues.

Note on this clonotype: Possible read error: a much larger clone is one base away. The chain joins TRBV14 to TRBJ2-3; 8 bases are a match to TRBD1. CDR1 and CDR2 from the germline V gene are SGHDN and FVKESK. With V trimmed by 3 bases and J by 1 base, 3 bases remained unmatched. The CDR3 spans 15 residues. CDR3 region: CASSQGQVGTDTQYF. The CDR3 nucleotides are TGTGCCAGCAGCCAGGGACAGGTTGGCACAGATACGCAGTATTTT.

The gene calls are TRBV6-5 and TRBJ1-2, with D hard to call. This CDR3 contains 12 residues. V was shortened by 5 bases and J by 6 bases, with 10 bases between the two germline ends. CDR1 is MNHEY, CDR2 SVGAGI, per germline. CDR3 amino acids: CASSLIGNGYTF. DNA of the CDR3: TGTGCCAGCAGTCTGATCGGCAATGGCTACACCTTC.

This clonotype is termed medium-sized (0.01 to 0.1%). The chain carries TRBV11-2 and TRBJ2-6; D is uncertain. V was pared by 5 bases and J by 0 bases, with 5 bases between. The CDR3 is 14 amino acids. The germline V gene has CDR1 SGHAT and CDR2 FQNNGV. CDR3 region: CASSLNSGANVLTF. The CDR3 nucleotides are TGTGCCAGCAGCCTAAACTCTGGGGCCAACGTCCTGACTTTC.

On this clonotype: This may come from a read error, since a much larger clone is one base off. The rearrangement joins TRBV6-5 to TRBJ1-1; possible D gene TRBD1, 5 bases. Germline V gene lookup returns CDR1 MNHEY and CDR2 SVGAGI. CDR3 length equals 19 residues. The CDR3 region has the DNA TGTGCCATCAGTTACTCAATAAGAACCGGACGGACAAAGAACACTGAAGCTTTCTTT. Amino acids: CAISYSIRTGRTKNTEAFF.

V usage is TRBV6-1 and J usage is TRBJ1-2, with D uncertain. The germline V gene encodes CDR1 MNHNS and CDR2 SASEGT. The CDR3 is 15 residues long. The V gene lost 2 bases and the J gene lost 4 bases, with 14 bases spanning the gap. The CDR3 is CASSETEGLSYGYTF. CDR3 nucleotides: TGTGCCAGCAGTGAAACGGAGGGTCTTTCCTATGGCTACACCTTC.

This clonotype has only a few counts. Being one base from a much bigger clone, this may be a read error. The chain has TRBV29-1 and TRBJ2-3, with D perhaps matching TRBD1 or TRBD2 (5 bases each). Germline V CDR1 and CDR2: SQVTM, ANQGSEA. The CDR3 has 13 amino acids. In DNA, the CDR3 is TGCAGCGTCACCCCCAGGGACGAAGATATGCAGTATTTT. It specifies CSVTPRDEDMQYF.

Concerning this clonotype: Germline is not matched at one junction end, which may reflect a read error. The chain couples TRBV19 to TRBJ1-2; 7 positions match TRBD1. CDR1 LNHDA and CDR2 SQIVND come from the germline V gene (reference sequence). This CDR3 spans 15 amino acids. CDR3 DNA sequence: TGTACCAGTAGTCCGCCGACAGGGCTACTTTATGGCTACACCTTC. This codes for CTSSPPTGLLYGYTF.

The chain recombines TRBV11-2 with TRBJ2-1; D uncertain. This CDR3 is built from 16 residues. Germline CDR1 SGHAT, CDR2 FQNNGV. V lost 7 bases and J lost 0, with 16 bases in between. The CDR3: CASIPLRRSSYNEQFF. For the CDR3, the DNA is TGTGCCAGCATCCCGCTTCGGCGGAGCTCCTACAATGAGCAGTTCTTC. The complete variable domain, with remaining parts taken from reference TRBV11-2 and TRBJ2-1, reads EAGVAQSPRYKIIEKRQSVAFWCNPISGHATLYWYQQILGQGPKLLIQFQNNGVVDDSQLPKDRFSAERLKGVDSTLKIQPAKLEDSAVYLCASIPLRRSSYNEQFFGPGTRLTVL.

The gene calls are TRBV30 and TRBJ1-1; D gene unclear. CDR1 and CDR2 from the germline V gene are GTSNPN and SVGIG (reference sequence). This CDR3 region has 13 residues. V lost 3 bases, J lost 0 bases, and 8 bases lay in between. CDR3 nucleotide sequence: TGTGCCTGGAGGCGAGGGCTGAACACTGAAGCTTTCTTT. Translated, it gives CAWRRGLNTEAFF.

This clonotype was found many times. V gene TRBV5-1 combines with J gene TRBJ2-3; TRBD2 agrees at 8 bases. CDR1 and CDR2 from the germline V gene are SGHRS and YFSETQ. V lost 2 bases and J lost 4; bases outside the gene matches: 6. This CDR3 has 15 amino acids. CDR3 amino acids: CASSFAGRGADTQYF. The CDR3 nucleotides read TGCGCCAGCAGCTTTGCCGGGAGGGGAGCAGATACGCAGTATTTT.

Remarks on this clonotype: The junction and the germline gene differ at one end; a read error may be behind it. This chain uses TRBV6-1 with TRBJ1-5; TRBD1 matches at 8 bases. The CDR3 runs to 15 residues. Per the germline V gene, CDR1 is MNHNS and CDR2 is SASEGT. The CDR3 coding sequence is TGTGACAGCAGTCTGGACAGGGCTGGGGATCAGCCCCAACATTTT. Protein product: CDSSLDRAGDQPQHF.

This clonotype appeared a few times. Relative to the germline gene, one junction end is altered; a read error may explain this. The chain combines TRBV29-1 with TRBJ2-3; a weak D match, TRBD2 (6 bases). CDR1 is SQVTM and CDR2 is ANQGSEA in the germline V gene. The CDR3 extends over 13 amino acids. CDR3 residues: CSATSRLGDTQYF. CDR3 sequence (DNA): TGCAGCGCCACTAGCAGGTTGGGGGATACCCAGTATTTC.

Notes on this clonotype: The junction shows a germline mismatch at one end, possibly a read error. V gene TRBV4-2 combines with J gene TRBJ2-5, with unresolved D. The CDR3 extends over 12 amino acids. Germline CDR1 reads LGHNA; CDR2 reads YNFKEQ. In nucleotides, the CDR3 is TGTGCCAGCAACCAAAACGGAGAGACCCAGTACTTC. Translating gives CASNQNGETQYF.

J is TRBJ2-3 and V is TRBV29-1, with D possibly being TRBD1 or TRBD2 (5 bases each). Germline CDR1 SQVTM, CDR2 ANQGSEA. The CDR3 loop spans 15 amino acids. Trimming removed 4 bases from V and 15 bases from J, with 29 bases in between. The CDR3 sequence is CSVAGSGWGTDTRYF. The DNA of the CDR3 is TGCAGCGTTGCGGGGTCAGGATGGGGCACAGATACGCGATATTTT.

The chain links TRBV6-4 to TRBJ1-6, with TRBD1 as a possible D gene (5 bases). V lost 4 bases, J lost 7 bases, and 11 bases lay in between. There are 14 residues in the CDR3. Germline V lookup: CDR1 MRHNA, CDR2 SNTAGT. Written as DNA, the CDR3 is TGTGCCAGCAGTGCAGGGCAGGAAAATTCACCCCTCCACTTT. This encodes CASSAGQENSPLHF.

This clonotype showed up just a few times. The rearrangement uses TRBV10-3 and TRBJ1-2; D perhaps matches TRBD1 (5 bases). The CDR3 length is 14 residues. Germline V CDR1 and CDR2: ENHRY, SYGVKD. V was pared by 2 bases and J by 2 bases, with 9 bases between. CDR3 DNA sequence: TGTGCCATCAGTGAGCCGACAGAGAACTATGGCTACACCTTC. It translates to CAISEPTENYGYTF.

Regarding this clonotype: Germline is not matched at one junction end, which may reflect a read error. The chain joins TRBV30 to TRBJ2-3; 10 bases match TRBD2. The CDR3 is made up of 16 amino acids. Germline V CDR1 and CDR2: GTSNPN, SVGIG (reference sequence). The CDR3 region is CDWSGGVLAAWDTQYF. The CDR3 DNA reads as TGTGACTGGAGCGGGGGGGTACTAGCGGCGTGGGATACGCAGTATTTT.

For this clonotype: A read error is possible here, since a much larger clone lies one base away. The chain recombines TRBV6-2 or TRBV6-3 with TRBJ2-7; D ambiguous. This CDR3 spans 13 amino acids. Germline V CDR1 and CDR2: MNHEY, SVGEGT. The CDR3 DNA is TGTGCCAGCAGTACCGATACGTCCTACGAGCAGCACTTC. Translated: CASSTDTSYEQHF.